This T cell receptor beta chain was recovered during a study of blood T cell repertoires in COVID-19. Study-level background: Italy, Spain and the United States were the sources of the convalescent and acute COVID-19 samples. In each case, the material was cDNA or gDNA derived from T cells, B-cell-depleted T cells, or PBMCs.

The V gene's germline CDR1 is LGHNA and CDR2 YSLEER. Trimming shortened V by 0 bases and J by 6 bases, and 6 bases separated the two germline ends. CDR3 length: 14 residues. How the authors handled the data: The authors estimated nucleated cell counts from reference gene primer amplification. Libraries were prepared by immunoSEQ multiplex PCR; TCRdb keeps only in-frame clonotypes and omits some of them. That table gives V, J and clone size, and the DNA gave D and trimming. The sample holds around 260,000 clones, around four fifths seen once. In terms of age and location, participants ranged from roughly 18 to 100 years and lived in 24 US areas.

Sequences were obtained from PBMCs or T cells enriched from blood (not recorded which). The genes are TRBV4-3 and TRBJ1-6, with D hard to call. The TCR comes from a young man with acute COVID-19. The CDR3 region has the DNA TGCGCCAGCAGCCAAGAGGGCTCTAATTCACCCCTCCACTTT. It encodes CASSQEGSNSPLHF.